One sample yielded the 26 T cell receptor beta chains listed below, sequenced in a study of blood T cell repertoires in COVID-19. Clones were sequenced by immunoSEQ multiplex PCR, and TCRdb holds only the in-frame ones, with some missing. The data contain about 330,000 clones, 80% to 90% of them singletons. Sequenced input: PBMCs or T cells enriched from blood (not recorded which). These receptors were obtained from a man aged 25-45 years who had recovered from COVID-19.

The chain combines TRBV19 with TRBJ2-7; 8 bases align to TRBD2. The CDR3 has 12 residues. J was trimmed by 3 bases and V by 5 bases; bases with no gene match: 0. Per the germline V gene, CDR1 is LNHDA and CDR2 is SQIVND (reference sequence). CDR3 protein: CASSLAGYEQYF. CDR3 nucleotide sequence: TGTGCCAGTAGTCTAGCGGGCTACGAGCAGTACTTC.

CDR3 sequence: CASSPGTGVVQPQHF. CDR3 nucleotide sequence: TGTGCCAGCAGCCCCGGGACAGGGGTTGTCCAGCCCCAGCATTTT. This sequence joins TRBV27 and TRBJ1-5; 10 nucleotides line up with TRBD1. The CDR3 sequence is 15 residues long. CDR1 and CDR2 from the germline V gene are MNHEY and SMNVEV (reference sequence). The junction had 9 bases not matched to a gene; V was cut back by 6 bases and J by 7 bases.

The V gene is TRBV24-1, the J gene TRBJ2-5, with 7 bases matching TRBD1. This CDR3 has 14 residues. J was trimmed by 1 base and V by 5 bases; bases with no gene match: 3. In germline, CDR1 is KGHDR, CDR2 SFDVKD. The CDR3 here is CATSAPGGQETQYF. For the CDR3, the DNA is TGTGCCACCAGTGCCCCAGGGGGCCAAGAGACCCAGTACTTC.

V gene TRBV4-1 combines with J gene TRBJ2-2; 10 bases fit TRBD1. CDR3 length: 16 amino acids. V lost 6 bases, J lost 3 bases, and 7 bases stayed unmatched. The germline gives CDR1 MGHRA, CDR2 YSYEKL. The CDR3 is CASSQTGGWDTGELFF. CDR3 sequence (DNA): TGCGCCAGCAGTCAGACAGGGGGCTGGGACACCGGGGAGCTGTTTTTT.

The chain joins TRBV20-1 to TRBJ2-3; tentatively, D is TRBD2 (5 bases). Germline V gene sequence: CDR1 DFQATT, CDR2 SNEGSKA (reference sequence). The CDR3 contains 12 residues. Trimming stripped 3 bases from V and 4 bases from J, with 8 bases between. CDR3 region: CSASVGADTQYF. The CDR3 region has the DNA TGCAGTGCTAGTGTGGGAGCAGATACGCAGTATTTT.

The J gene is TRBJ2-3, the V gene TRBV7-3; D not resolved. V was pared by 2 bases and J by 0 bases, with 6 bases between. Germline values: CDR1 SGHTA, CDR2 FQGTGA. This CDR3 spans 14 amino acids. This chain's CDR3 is CASSLFPSTDTQYF. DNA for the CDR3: TGTGCCAGCAGCTTATTCCCTAGCACAGATACGCAGTATTTT.

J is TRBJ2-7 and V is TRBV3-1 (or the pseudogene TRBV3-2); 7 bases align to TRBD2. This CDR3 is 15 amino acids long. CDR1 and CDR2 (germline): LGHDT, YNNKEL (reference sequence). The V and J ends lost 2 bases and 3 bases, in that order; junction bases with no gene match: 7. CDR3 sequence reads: CASSQFKRGIYEQYF. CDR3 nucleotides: TGTGCCAGCAGCCAATTTAAGCGGGGAATCTACGAGCAGTACTTC.

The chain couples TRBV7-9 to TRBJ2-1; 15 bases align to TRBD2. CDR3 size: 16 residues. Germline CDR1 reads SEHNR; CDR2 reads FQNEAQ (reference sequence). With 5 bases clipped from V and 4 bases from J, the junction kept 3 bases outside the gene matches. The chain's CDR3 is CASSRGTSGGYNEQFF. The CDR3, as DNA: TGTGCCAGCAGCCGAGGGACTAGCGGGGGGTACAATGAGCAGTTCTTC.

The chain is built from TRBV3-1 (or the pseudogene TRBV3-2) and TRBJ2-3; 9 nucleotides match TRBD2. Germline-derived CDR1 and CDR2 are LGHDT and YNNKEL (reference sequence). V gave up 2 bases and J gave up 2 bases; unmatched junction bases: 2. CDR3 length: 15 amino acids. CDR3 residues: CASSQRGGATDTQYF. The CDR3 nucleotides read TGTGCCAGCAGCCAACGCGGGGGGGCCACAGATACGCAGTATTTT.

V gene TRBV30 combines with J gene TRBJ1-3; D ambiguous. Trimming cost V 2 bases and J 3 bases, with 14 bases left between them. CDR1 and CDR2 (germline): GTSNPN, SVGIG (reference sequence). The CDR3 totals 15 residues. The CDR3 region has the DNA TGTGCCTGGAGTCCTACAACGGGGAGTGGAAACACCATATATTTT. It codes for CAWSPTTGSGNTIYF. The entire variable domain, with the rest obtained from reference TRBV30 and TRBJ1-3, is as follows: SQTIHQWPATLVQPVGSPLSLECTVEGTSNPNLYWYRQAAGRGLQLLFYSVGIGQISSEVPQNLSASRPQDRQFILSSKKLLLSDSGFYLCAWSPTTGSGNTIYFGEGSWLTVV.

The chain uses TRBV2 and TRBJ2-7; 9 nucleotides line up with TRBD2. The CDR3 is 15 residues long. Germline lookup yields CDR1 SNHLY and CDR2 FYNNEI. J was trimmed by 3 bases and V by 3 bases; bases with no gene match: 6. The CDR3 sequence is CASSDGSGGYYEQYF. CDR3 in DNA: TGTGCCAGCAGTGATGGTAGCGGGGGATACTACGAGCAGTACTTC.

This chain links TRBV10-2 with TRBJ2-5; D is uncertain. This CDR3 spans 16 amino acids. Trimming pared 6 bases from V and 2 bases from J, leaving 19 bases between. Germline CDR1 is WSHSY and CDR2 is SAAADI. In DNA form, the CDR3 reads TGCGCCAGCAGACAAGACTTTTCTCGAGTTCAAGAGACCCAGTACTTC. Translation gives CASRQDFSRVQETQYF.

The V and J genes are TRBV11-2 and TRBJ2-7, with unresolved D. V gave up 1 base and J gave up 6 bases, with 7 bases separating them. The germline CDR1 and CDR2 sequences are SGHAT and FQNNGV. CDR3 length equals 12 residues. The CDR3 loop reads CASSLVAVEQYF. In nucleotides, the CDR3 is TGTGCCAGCAGCTTAGTTGCGGTCGAGCAGTACTTC. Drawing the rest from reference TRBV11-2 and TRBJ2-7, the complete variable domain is EAGVAQSPRYKIIEKRQSVAFWCNPISGHATLYWYQQILGQGPKLLIQFQNNGVVDDSQLPKDRFSAERLKGVDSTLKIQPAKLEDSAVYLCASSLVAVEQYFGPGTRLTVT.

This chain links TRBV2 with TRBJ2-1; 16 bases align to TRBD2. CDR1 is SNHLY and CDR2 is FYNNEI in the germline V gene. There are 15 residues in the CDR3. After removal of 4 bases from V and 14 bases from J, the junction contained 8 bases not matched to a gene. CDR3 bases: TGTGCCAGCAGTGTGGGACTAGCGGGGGGGCCAGGGGAGTTCTTC. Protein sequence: CASSVGLAGGPGEFF.

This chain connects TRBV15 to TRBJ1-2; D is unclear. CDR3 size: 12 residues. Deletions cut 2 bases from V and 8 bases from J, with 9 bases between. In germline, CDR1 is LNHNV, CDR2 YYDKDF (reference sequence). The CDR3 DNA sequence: TGTGCCACCAGCAGAAAGACTGGAGGCTACACCTTC. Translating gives CATSRKTGGYTF. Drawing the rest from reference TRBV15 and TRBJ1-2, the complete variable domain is DAMVIQNPRYQVTQFGKPVTLSCSQTLNHNVMYWYQQKSSQAPKLLFHYYDKDFNNEADTPDNFQSRRPNTSFCFLDIRSPGLGDTAMYLCATSRKTGGYTFGSGTRLTVV.

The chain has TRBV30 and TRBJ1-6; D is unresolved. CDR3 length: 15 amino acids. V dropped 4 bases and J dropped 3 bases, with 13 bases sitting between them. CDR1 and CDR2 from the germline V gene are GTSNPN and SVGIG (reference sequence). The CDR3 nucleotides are TGTGCCTGGAAGCGGATGAATGGCTATAATTCACCCCTCCACTTT. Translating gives CAWKRMNGYNSPLHF.

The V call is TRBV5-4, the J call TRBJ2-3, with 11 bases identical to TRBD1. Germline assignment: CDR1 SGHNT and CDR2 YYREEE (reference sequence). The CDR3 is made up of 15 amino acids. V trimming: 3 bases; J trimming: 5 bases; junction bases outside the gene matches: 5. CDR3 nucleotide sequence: TGTGCCAGCAGCTCGCCGGGACAGGGGGGAGATACGCAGTATTTT. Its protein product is CASSSPGQGGDTQYF. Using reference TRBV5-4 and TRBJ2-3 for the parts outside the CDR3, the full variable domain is ETGVTQSPTHLIKTRGQQVTLRCSSQSGHNTVSWYQQALGQGPQFIFQYYREEENGRGNFPPRFSGLQFPNYSSELNVNALELDDSALYLCASSSPGQGGDTQYFGPGTRLTVL.

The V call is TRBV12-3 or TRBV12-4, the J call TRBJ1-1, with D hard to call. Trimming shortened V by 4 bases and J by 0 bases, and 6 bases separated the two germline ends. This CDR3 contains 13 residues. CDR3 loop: CASSWQMNTEAFF. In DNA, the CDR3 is TGTGCCAGCAGTTGGCAGATGAACACTGAAGCTTTCTTT.

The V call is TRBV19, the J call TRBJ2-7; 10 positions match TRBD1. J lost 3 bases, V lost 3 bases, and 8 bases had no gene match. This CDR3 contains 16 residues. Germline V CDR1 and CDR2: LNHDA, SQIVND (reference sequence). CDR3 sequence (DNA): TGTGCCAGTAGTATCCTCCTCGGGACAGGGGACTACGAGCAGTACTTC. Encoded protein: CASSILLGTGDYEQYF. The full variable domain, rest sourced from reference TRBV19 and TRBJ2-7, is DGGITQSPKYLFRKEGQNVTLSCEQNLNHDAMYWYRQDPGQGLRLIYYSQIVNDFQKGDIAEGYSVSREKKESFPLTVTSAQKNPTAFYLCASSILLGTGDYEQYFGPGTRLTVT.

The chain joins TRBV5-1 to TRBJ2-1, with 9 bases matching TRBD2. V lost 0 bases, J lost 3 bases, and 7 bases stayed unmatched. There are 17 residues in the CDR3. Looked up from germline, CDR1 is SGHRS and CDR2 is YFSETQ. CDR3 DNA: TGCGCCAGCAGCTTGGAACTAGCGGGTATACGCTACAATGAGCAGTTCTTC. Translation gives CASSLELAGIRYNEQFF.

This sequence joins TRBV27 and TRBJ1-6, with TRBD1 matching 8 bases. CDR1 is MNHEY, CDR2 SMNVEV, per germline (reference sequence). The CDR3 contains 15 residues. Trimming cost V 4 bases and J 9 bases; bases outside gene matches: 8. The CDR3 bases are TGTGCCAGCAGTTACTCAGGGGGCGCTAGTTCACCCCTCCACTTT. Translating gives CASSYSGGASSPLHF.

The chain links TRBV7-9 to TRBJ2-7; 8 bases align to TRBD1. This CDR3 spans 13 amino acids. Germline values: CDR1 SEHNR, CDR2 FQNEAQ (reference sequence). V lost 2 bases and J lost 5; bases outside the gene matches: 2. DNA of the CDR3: TGTGCCAGCAGCTTATCGGACAGGGACGAGCAGTACTTC. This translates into CASSLSDRDEQYF.

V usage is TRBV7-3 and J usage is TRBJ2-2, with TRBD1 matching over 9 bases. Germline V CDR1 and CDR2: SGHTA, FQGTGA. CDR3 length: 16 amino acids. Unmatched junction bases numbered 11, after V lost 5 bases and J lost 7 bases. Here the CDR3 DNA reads TGTGCCAGCAGCCCTGGAGGACAGGGGTTTGGCGGGGAGCTGTTTTTT. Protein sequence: CASSPGGQGFGGELFF.

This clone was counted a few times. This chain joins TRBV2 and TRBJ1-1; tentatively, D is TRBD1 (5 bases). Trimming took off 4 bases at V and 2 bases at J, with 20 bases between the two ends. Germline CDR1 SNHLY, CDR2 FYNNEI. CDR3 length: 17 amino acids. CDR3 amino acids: CASSGRQGISVNTEAFF. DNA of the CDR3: TGTGCCAGCAGTGGTCGGCAGGGAATCTCAGTAAACACTGAAGCTTTCTTT. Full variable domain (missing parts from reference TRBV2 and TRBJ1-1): EPEVTQTPSHQVTQMGQEVILRCVPISNHLYFYWYRQILGQKVEFLVSFYNNEISEKSEIFDDQFSVERPDGSNFTLKIRSTKLEDSAMYFCASSGRQGISVNTEAFFGQGTRLTVV.

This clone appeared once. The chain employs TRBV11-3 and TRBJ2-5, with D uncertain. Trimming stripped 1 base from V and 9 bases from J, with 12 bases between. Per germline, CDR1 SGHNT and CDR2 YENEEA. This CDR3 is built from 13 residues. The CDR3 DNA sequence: TGTGCCAGCAGCTTAGGCCAGTTCGCGGCCCAGTACTTC. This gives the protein CASSLGQFAAQYF.

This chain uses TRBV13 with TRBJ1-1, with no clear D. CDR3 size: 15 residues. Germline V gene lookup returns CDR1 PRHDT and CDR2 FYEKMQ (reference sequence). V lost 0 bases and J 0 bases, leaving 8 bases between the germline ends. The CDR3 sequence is CASSLGVAVNTEAFF. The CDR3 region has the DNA TGTGCCAGCAGCTTAGGGGTTGCAGTGAACACTGAAGCTTTCTTT.